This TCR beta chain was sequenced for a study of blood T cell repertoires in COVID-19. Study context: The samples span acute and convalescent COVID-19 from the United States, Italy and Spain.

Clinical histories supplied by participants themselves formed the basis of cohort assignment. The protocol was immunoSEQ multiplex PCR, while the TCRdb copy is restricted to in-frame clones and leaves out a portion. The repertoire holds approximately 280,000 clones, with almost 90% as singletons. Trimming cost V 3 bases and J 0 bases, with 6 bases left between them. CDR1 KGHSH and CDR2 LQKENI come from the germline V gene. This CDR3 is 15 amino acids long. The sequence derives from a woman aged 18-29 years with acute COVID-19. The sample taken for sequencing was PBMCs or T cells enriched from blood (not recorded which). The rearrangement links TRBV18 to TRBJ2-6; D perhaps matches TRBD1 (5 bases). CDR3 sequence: CASSPTASGANVLTF. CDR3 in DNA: TGTGCCAGCTCACCGACAGCCTCTGGGGCCAACGTCCTGACTTTC. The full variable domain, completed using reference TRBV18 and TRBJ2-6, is NAGVMQNPRHLVRRRGQEARLRCSPMKGHSHVYWYRQLPEEGLKFMVYLQKENIIDESGMPKERFSAEFPKEGPSILRIQQVVRGDSAAYFCASSPTASGANVLTFGAGSRLTVL.